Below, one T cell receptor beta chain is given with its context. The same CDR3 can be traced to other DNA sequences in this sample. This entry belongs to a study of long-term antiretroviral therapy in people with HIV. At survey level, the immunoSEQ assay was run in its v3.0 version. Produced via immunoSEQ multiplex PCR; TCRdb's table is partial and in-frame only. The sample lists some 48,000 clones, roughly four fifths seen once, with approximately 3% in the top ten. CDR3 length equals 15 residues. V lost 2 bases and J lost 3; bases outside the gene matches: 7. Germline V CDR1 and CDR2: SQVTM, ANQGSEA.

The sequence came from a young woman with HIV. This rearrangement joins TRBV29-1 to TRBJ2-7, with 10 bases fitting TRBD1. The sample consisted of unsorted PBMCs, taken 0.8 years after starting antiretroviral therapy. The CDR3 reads CSVESADRGLYEQYF. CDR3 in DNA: TGCAGCGTTGAATCCGCCGACAGGGGGCTCTACGAGCAGTACTTC.